One TCR beta chain is described in this entry. Its antigen is still unknown. Base-call qualities are not available, and no considerably larger clone is one nucleotide away. V is pared back by 3 bases and J by 0 bases, with 18 bases lying between the germline termini. Via the germline V gene, CDR1 is MNHNS and CDR2 SASEGT. The CDR3 contains 18 residues, cysteine and phenylalanine counted. Of all the DNA, just the CDR3 is kept, 54 bases in frame from base 1. The data originate from a study of CD8 T cells in ankylosing spondylitis (dated by TCRdb to about 2017). General notes on the study: The study profiled T cell receptor beta repertoires in healthy donors and ankylosing spondylitis patients to find disease-linked TCR variants. The full study cohort comprised about 23 ankylosing spondylitis patients and 85 to 120 healthy donors. Peripheral blood samples were taken, and synovial fluid was additionally collected from ankylosing spondylitis patients.

The instrument was an Illumina HiSeq 2500. TCR beta libraries were prepared by quantitative 5'-RACE with molecular barcodes. On the study's bioinformatics: A new computational method based on a probabilistic model of VDJ rearrangement was used to identify disease-linked TCR variants. TCRdb reworked the public reads: Q25 trimming with fastp, MiXCR clone assembly, productive beta chains retained. Identical CDR3 proteins give one entry, which carries the most common genes and DNA. TCRdb, rather than the study authors, made the V and J calls. The sample table holds about 500,000 distinct CDR3 sequences, of which approximately 5% were seen once. The top ten clones comprise under 4.5% of the sample. Findings and caveats that apply to the study as a whole: Blood from ankylosing spondylitis patients appeared to be characterized by a TCR beta motif composed of roughly 8 highly homologous amino acid variants. Some TCR beta motif variants had previously been reported in synovial fluid and blood of reactive arthritis patients, which suggested common disease-initiation mechanisms. Significant enrichment of the disease-linked clones was reported in matched synovial fluid samples from ankylosing spondylitis patients. A CD8+ phenotype was shown by the disease-linked clones, which were found at relatively low frequencies in peripheral blood.

The chain was built from TRBV6-1 and TRBJ2-1; perhaps TRBD2 is the D gene, with 6 bases matching. The receptor comes from a male donor with ankylosing spondylitis. The sequenced sample was blood, either unsorted or a sorted T cell fraction (not recorded which). The DNA is TGTGCCAGCAGTGACGCCCCGGGAGCTTTGAGCTCCTACAATGAGCAGTTCTTC. Translated, this is CASSDAPGALSSYNEQFF.